This passage covers 10 T cell receptor beta chains from one sample sequenced in a study of blood T cell repertoires in COVID-19. Here immunoSEQ multiplex PCR was the method, and the copy in TCRdb shows in-frame clones only, minus some. The sample lists about 300,000 clones; approximately 85% were seen once. Sequenced sample: peripheral blood. These receptors all come from a woman aged 45 to 65 with acute or convalescent COVID-19.

J is TRBJ1-5 and V is TRBV4-3; D may be TRBD1 (6 bases). Germline V CDR1 and CDR2: LGHNA, YSLEER. This CDR3 has 13 residues. V dropped 4 bases and J dropped 4 bases, with 8 bases sitting between them. This CDR3 is CASSRTGNQPQHF. The CDR3 DNA sequence: TGCGCCAGCAGCCGCACAGGGAATCAGCCCCAGCATTTT.

The chain uses TRBV19 and TRBJ2-5; 9 nucleotides line up with TRBD2. CDR1 and CDR2 from the germline V gene are LNHDA and SQIVND (reference sequence). The V gene end was trimmed by 6 bases and the J gene end by 4 bases; junction bases not matched to a gene: 6. CDR3 length equals 14 residues. CDR3 sequence reads: CASRVAGEGETQYF. CDR3 DNA sequence: TGTGCCAGTAGAGTAGCGGGAGAAGGAGAGACCCAGTACTTC.

This chain links TRBV11-2 with TRBJ2-3, with TRBD2 identical over 10 bases. This CDR3 spans 16 amino acids. Per germline, CDR1 SGHAT and CDR2 FQNNGV. J gave up 7 bases and V 5 bases, and 12 bases lay outside the gene matches. In DNA form, the CDR3 reads TGTGCCAGCAGCCGCTACTTTAGCGGGGGGACTAATACGCAGTATTTT. This codes for CASSRYFSGGTNTQYF.

This sequence joins TRBV5-6 and TRBJ2-4; TRBD2 might be the D (6 bases). The germline V and J ends were trimmed by 0 bases and 1 base, with 14 bases remaining between them. This CDR3 comprises 17 residues. Germline loops: CDR1 SGHDT, CDR2 YYEEEE. The CDR3 is CASSLGAGWAAKNIQYF. CDR3 coding DNA: TGTGCCAGCAGCTTGGGGGCGGGGTGGGCGGCCAAAAACATTCAGTACTTC.

CDR3 coding DNA: TGCGCCAGCAGCCAAGATTTCCAAAAGAACACTGAAGCTTTCTTT. Residues: CASSQDFQKNTEAFF. The V call is TRBV4-1, the J call TRBJ1-1, with no clear D. Per germline, CDR1 MGHRA and CDR2 YSYEKL. V shed 0 bases and J shed 1 base, with 9 bases lying between them. The CDR3 runs 15 residues.

This sequence joins TRBV7-9 and TRBJ1-1; 8 nucleotides align to TRBD1. Germline loops: CDR1 SEHNR, CDR2 FQNEAQ (reference sequence). J lost 4 bases, V lost 5 bases, and 12 bases had no gene match. This CDR3 is 16 amino acids long. The CDR3: CASSTRDRGGGTEAFF. In nucleotides, the CDR3 is TGTGCCAGCAGCACCCGAGACAGGGGAGGGGGCACTGAAGCTTTCTTT.

The CDR3 protein is CAISDGAGTVAYEQYF. The CDR3 region has the DNA TGTGCCATCAGTGACGGGGCCGGGACAGTGGCCTACGAGCAGTACTTC. The chain uses TRBV10-3 and TRBJ2-7, with 7 bases fitting TRBD1. Germline V gives CDR1 ENHRY, CDR2 SYGVKD. J was trimmed by 2 bases and V by 3 bases; bases with no gene match: 10. The CDR3 extends over 16 amino acids.

This clone was counted a single time. The chain uses TRBV18 and TRBJ1-2, with 9 bases lining up with TRBD1. Per germline, CDR1 KGHSH and CDR2 LQKENI. V was pared by 2 bases and J by 6 bases, with 1 base of the junction left unmatched. The CDR3 runs 13 residues. In DNA form, the CDR3 reads TGTGCCAGCTCACCAGGGACAGGGAATGGCTACACCTTC. The encoded protein is CASSPGTGNGYTF.

The chain combines TRBV27 with TRBJ1-5, with 9 bases matching TRBD1. Germline-derived CDR1 and CDR2 are MNHEY and SMNVEV (reference sequence). The V segment lost 8 bases and the J segment 2 bases; nucleotides outside the gene matches: 10. The CDR3 totals 16 residues. The CDR3 DNA reads as TGTGCCAGCTGCCCGACAGGGGGATGCGGCAATCAGCCCCAGCATTTT. Translation: CASCPTGGCGNQPQHF.

This chain joins TRBV9 and TRBJ2-6; 9 nucleotides match TRBD1. Germline CDR1 is SGDLS and CDR2 is YYNGEE. The CDR3 runs to 19 residues. The junction had 14 bases not matched to a gene; V was cut back by 3 bases and J by 4 bases. The CDR3 loop is CASSATGTGRLSGANVLTF. CDR3 in DNA: TGTGCCAGCAGCGCCACCGGGACAGGGAGGCTTTCGGGGGCCAACGTCCTGACTTTC.